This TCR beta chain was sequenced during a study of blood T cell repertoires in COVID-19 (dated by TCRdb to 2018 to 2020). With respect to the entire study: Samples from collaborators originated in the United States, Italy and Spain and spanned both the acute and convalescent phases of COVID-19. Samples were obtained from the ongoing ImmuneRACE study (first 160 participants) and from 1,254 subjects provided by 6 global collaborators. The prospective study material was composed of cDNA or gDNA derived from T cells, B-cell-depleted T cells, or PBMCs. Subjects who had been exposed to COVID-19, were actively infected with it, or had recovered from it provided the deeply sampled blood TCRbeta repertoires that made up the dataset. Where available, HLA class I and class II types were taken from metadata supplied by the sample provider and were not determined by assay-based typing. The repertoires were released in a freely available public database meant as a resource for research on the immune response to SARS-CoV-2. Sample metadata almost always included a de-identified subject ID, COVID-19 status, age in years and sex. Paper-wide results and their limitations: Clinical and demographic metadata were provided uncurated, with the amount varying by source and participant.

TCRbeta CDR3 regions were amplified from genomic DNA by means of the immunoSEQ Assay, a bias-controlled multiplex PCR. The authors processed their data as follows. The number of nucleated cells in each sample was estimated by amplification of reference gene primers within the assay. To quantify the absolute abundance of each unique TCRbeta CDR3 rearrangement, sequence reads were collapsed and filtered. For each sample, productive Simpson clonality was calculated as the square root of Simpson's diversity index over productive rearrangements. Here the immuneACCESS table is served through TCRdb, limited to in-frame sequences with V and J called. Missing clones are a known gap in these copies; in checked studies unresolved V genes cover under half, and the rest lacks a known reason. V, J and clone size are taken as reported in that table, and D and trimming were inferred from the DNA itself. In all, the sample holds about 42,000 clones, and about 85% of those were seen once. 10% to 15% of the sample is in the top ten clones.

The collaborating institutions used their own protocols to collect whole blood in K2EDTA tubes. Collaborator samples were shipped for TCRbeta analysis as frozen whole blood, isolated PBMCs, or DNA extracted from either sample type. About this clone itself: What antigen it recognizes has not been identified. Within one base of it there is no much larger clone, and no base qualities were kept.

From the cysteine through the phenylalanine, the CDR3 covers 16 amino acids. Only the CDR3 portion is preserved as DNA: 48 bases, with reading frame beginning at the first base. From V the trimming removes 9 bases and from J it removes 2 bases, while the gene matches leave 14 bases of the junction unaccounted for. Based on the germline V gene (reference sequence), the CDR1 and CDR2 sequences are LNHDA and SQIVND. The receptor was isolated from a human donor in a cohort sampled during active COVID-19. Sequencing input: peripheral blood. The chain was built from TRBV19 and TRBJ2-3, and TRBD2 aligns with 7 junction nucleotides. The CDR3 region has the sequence CASQQGWGGNTDTQYF. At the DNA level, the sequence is TGTGCCAGCCAGCAGGGTTGGGGGGGGAACACAGATACGCAGTATTTT. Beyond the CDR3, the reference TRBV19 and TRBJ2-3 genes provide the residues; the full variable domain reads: DGGITQSPKYLFRKEGQNVTLSCEQNLNHDAMYWYRQDPGQGLRLIYYSQIVNDFQKGDIAEGYSVSREKKESFPLTVTSAQKNPTAFYLCASQQGWGGNTDTQYFGPGTRLTVL.